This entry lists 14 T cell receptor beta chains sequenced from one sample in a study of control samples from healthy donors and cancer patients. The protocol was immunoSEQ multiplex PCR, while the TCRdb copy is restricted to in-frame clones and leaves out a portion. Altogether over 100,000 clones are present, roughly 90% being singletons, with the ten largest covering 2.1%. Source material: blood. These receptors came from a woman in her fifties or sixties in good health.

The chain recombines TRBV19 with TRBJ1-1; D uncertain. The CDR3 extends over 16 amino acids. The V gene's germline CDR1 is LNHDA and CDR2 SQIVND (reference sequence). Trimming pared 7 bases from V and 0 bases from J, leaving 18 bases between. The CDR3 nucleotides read TGTGCCAGTATGGCAGAGGCAGGCGCTCTGAACACTGAAGCTTTCTTT. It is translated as CASMAEAGALNTEAFF.

This CDR3 reads CASSYNRVAEKLFF. The CDR3 DNA sequence: TGTGCCAGCAGCTACAACAGGGTCGCTGAAAAACTGTTTTTT. The J gene is TRBJ1-4, the V gene TRBV13; D perhaps matches TRBD1 (6 bases). V lost 4 bases, J lost 7 bases, and 13 bases lay in between. From germline, CDR1 is PRHDT and CDR2 FYEKMQ (reference sequence). The CDR3 is 14 residues long.

CDR3: CASNLSQVGSYEQYF. In DNA form, the CDR3 reads TGCGCCAGCAACCTCAGCCAGGTGGGCTCCTACGAGCAGTACTTC. This chain links TRBV4-1 with TRBJ2-7; D gene unclear. The CDR3 consists of 15 residues. Per the germline V gene, CDR1 is MGHRA and CDR2 is YSYEKL. The V end was cut by 7 bases, the J end by 0 bases, with 16 bases between.

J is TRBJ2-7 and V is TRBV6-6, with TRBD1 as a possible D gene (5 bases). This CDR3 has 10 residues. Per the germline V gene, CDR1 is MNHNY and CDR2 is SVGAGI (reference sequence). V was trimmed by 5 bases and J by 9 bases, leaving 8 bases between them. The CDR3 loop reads CASSGAAQYF. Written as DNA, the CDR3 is TGTGCCAGCAGTGGGGCCGCGCAGTACTTC.

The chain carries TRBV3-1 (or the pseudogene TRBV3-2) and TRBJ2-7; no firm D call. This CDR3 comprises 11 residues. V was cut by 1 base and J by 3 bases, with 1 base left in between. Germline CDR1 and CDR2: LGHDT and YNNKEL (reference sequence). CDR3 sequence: CASSQVYEQYF. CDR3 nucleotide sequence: TGTGCCAGCAGCCAAGTCTACGAGCAGTACTTC.

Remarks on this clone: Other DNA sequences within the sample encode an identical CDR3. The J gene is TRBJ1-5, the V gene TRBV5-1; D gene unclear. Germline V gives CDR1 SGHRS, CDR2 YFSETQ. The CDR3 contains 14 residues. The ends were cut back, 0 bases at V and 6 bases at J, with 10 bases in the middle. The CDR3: CASSLVGEGQPQHF. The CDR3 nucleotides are TGCGCCAGCAGCTTGGTTGGGGAGGGTCAGCCCCAGCATTTT.

This CDR3 is CASSLDPSGGEQFF. CDR3 nucleotide sequence: TGCGCCAGCAGCTTGGATCCTAGCGGAGGTGAGCAGTTCTTC. This chain joins TRBV5-1 and TRBJ2-1; TRBD2 agrees at 7 bases. V lost 0 bases, J lost 9 bases, and 6 bases stayed unmatched. The CDR3 loop spans 14 amino acids. Germline V lookup: CDR1 SGHRS, CDR2 YFSETQ. Full variable domain (missing parts from reference TRBV5-1 and TRBJ2-1): KAGVTQTPRYLIKTRGQQVTLSCSPISGHRSVSWYQQTPGQGLQFLFEYFSETQRNKGNFPGRFSGRQFSNSRSEMNVSTLELGDSALYLCASSLDPSGGEQFFGPGTRLTVL.

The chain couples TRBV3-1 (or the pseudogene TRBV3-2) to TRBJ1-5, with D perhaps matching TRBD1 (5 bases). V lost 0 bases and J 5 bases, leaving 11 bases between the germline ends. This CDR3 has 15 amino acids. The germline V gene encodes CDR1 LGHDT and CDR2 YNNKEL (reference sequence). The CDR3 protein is CASSQDGAGHQPQHF. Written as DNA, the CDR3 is TGTGCCAGCAGCCAAGATGGGGCAGGTCATCAGCCCCAGCATTTT.

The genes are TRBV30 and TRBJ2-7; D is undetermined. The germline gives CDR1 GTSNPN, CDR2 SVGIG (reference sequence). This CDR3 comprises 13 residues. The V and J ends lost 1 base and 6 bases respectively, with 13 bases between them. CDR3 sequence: CAWSGRQVSEQYF. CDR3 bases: TGTGCCTGGAGTGGTAGGCAGGTGAGCGAGCAGTACTTC. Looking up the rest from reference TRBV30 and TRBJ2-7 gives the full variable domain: SQTIHQWPATLVQPVGSPLSLECTVEGTSNPNLYWYRQAAGRGLQLLFYSVGIGQISSEVPQNLSASRPQDRQFILSSKKLLLSDSGFYLCAWSGRQVSEQYFGPGTRLTVT.

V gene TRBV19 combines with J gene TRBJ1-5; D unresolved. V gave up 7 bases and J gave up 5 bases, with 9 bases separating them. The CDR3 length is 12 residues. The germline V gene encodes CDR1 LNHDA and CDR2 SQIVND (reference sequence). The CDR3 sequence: CASTVRDQPQHF. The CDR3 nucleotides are TGTGCCAGTACAGTTCGGGATCAGCCCCAGCATTTT. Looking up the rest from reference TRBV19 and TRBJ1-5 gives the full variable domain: DGGITQSPKYLFRKEGQNVTLSCEQNLNHDAMYWYRQDPGQGLRLIYYSQIVNDFQKGDIAEGYSVSREKKESFPLTVTSAQKNPTAFYLCASTVRDQPQHFGDGTRLSIL.

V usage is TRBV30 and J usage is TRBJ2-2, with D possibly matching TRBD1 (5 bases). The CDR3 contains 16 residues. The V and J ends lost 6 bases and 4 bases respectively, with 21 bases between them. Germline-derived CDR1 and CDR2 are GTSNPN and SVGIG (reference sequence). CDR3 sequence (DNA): TGTGCCTGCAGGGTGTCTCCACACCCGACCACCGGGGAGCTGTTTTTT. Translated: CACRVSPHPTTGELFF. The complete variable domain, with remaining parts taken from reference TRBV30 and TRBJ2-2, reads SQTIHQWPATLVQPVGSPLSLECTVEGTSNPNLYWYRQAAGRGLQLLFYSVGIGQISSEVPQNLSASRPQDRQFILSSKKLLLSDSGFYLCACRVSPHPTTGELFFGEGSRLTVL.

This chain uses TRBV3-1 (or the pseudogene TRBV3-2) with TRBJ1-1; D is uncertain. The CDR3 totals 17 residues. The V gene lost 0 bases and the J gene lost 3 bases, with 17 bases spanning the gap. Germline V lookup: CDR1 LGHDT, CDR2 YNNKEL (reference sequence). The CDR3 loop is CASSQEGGRLQHTEAFF. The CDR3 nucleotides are TGTGCCAGCAGCCAAGAAGGCGGTAGGCTGCAACACACTGAAGCTTTCTTT.

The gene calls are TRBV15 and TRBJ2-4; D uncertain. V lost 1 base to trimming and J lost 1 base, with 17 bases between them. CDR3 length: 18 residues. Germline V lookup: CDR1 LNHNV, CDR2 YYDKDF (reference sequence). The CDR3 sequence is CATSRGEGAGKAKNIQYF. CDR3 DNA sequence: TGTGCCACCAGCAGAGGGGAAGGAGCCGGAAAGGCCAAAAACATTCAGTACTTC.

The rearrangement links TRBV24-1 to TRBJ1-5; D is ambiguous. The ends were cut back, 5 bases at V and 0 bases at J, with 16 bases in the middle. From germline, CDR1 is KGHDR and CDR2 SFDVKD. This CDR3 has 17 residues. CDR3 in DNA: TGTGCCACCAGTGTGATTTCTGGGCAGAATAGCAATCAGCCCCAGCATTTT. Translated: CATSVISGQNSNQPQHF.